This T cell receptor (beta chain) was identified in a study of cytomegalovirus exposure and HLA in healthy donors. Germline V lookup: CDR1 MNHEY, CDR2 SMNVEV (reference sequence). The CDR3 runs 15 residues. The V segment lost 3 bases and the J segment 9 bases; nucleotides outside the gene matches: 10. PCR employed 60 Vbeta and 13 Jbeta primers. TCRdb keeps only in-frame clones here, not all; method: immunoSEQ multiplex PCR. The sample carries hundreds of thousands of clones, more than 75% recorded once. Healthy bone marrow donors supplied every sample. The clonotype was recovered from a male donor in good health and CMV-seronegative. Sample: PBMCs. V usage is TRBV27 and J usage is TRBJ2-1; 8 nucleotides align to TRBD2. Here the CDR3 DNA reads TGTGCCAGCAGTTTCCGGGAGGGGGGGAGGCGTGAGCAGTTCTTC. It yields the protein CASSFREGGRREQFF.